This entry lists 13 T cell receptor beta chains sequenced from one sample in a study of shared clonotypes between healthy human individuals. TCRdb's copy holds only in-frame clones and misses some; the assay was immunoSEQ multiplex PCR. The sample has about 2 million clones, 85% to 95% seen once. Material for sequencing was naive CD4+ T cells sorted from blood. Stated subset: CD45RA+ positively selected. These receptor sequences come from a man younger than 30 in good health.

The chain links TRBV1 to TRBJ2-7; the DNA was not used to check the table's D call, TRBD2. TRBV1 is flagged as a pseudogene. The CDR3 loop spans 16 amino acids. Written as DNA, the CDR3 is TGCACCAGCAGCCAAAAGGGAAGGGAGGGACCCCACGAGCAGTACTTC. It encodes CTSSQKGREGPHEQYF.

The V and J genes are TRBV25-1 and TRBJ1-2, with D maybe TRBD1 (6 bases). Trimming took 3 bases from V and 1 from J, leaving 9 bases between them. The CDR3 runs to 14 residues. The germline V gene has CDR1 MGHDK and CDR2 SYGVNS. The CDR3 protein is CASSETGVNYGYTF. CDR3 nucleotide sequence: TGTGCCAGCAGTGAGACAGGAGTTAACTATGGCTACACCTTC.

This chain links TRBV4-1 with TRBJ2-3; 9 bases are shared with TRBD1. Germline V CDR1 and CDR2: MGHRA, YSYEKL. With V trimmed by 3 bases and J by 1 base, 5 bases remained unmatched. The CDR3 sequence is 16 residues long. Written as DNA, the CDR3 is TGCGCCAGCAGCCAGGAGAGGGACAGGGGCACAGATACGCAGTATTTT. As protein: CASSQERDRGTDTQYF.

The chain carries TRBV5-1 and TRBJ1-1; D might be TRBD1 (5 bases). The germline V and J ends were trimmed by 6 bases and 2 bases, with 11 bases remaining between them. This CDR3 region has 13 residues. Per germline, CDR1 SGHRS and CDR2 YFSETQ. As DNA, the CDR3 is TGCGCCAGCATGGGTGGGGCCAACACTGAAGCTTTCTTT. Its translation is CASMGGANTEAFF.

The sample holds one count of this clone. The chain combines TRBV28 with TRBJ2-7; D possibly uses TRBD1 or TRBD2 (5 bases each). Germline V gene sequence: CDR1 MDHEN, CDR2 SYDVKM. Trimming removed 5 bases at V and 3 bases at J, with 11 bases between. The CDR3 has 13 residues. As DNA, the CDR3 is TGTGCCAGCAGTATGGGACCCATCTACGAGCAGTACTTC. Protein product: CASSMGPIYEQYF.

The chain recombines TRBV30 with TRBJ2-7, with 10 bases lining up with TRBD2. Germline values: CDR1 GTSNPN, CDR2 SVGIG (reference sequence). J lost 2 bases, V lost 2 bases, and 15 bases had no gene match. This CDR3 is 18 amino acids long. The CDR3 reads CAWSYTPLAGGPTYEQYF. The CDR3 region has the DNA TGTGCCTGGAGTTATACGCCTTTAGCGGGAGGCCCAACCTACGAGCAGTACTTC. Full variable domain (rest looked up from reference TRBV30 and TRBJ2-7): SQTIHQWPATLVQPVGSPLSLECTVEGTSNPNLYWYRQAAGRGLQLLFYSVGIGQISSEVPQNLSASRPQDRQFILSSKKLLLSDSGFYLCAWSYTPLAGGPTYEQYFGPGTRLTVT.

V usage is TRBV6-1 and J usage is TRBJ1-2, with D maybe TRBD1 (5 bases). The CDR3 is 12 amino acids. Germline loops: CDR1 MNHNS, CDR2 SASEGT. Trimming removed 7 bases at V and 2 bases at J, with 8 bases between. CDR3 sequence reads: CASTGSNYGYTF. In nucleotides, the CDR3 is TGTGCCAGCACAGGGTCAAACTATGGCTACACCTTC.

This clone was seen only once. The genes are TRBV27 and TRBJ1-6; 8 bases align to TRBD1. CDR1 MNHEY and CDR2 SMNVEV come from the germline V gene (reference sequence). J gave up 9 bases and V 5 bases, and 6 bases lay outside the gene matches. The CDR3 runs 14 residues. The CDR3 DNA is TGTGCCAGCAGTACGGGACAGGCTAGTTCACCCCTCCACTTT. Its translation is CASSTGQASSPLHF.

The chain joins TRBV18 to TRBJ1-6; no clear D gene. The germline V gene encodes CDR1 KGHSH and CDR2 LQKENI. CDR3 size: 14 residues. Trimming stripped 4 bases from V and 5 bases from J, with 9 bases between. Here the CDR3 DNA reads TGTGCCAGCTCACAGGGTGTGGATAATTCACCCCTCCACTTT. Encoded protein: CASSQGVDNSPLHF.

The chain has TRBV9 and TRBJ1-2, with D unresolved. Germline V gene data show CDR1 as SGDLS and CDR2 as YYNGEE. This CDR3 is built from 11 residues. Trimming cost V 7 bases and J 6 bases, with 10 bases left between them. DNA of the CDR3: TGTGCCAGCGAGGACGGTAATGGCTACACCTTC. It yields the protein CASEDGNGYTF.

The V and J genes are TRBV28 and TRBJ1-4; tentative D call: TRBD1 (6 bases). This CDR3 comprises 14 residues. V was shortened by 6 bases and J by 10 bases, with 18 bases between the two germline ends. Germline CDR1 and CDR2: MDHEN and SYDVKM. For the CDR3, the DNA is TGTGCCAGCAGGGCAGACAGGAGGGAAGGAAAACTGTTTTTT. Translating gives CASRADRREGKLFF.

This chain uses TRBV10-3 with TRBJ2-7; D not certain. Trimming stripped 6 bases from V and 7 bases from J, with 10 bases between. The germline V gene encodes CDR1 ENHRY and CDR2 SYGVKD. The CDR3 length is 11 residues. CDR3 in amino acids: CAIRVGREQYF. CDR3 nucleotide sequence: TGTGCCATCAGAGTCGGACGGGAGCAGTACTTC.

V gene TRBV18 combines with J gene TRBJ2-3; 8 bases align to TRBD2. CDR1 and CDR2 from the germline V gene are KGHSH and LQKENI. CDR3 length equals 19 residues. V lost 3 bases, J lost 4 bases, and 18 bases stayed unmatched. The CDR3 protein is CASSPLLAALPLGPDTQYF. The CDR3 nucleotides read TGTGCCAGCTCACCCCTACTAGCGGCTCTACCCCTGGGGCCAGATACGCAGTATTTT.